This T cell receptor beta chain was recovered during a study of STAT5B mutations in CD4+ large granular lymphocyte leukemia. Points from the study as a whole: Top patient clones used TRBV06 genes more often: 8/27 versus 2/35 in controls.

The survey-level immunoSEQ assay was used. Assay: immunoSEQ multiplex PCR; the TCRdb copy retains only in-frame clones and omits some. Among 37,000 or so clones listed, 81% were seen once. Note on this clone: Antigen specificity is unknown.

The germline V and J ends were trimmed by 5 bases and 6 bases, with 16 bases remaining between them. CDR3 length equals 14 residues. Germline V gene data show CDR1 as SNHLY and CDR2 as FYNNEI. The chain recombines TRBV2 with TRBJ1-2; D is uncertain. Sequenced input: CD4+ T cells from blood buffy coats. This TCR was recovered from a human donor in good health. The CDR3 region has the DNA TGTGCCAGCAGTCGGGCTCAATCTCTAGATGGCTACACCTTC. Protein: CASSRAQSLDGYTF.